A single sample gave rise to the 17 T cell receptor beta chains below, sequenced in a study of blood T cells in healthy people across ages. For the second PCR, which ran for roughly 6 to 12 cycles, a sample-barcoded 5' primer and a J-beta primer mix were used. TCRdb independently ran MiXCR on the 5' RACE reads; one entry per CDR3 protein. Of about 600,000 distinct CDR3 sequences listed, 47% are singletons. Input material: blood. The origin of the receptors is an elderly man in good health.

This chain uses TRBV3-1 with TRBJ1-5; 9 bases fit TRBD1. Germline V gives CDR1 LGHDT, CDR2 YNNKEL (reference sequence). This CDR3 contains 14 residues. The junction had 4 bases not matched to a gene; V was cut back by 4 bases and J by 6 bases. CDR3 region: CASSPGTGTQPQHF. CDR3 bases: TGTGCCAGCAGCCCAGGGACAGGGACTCAGCCCCAGCATTTT.

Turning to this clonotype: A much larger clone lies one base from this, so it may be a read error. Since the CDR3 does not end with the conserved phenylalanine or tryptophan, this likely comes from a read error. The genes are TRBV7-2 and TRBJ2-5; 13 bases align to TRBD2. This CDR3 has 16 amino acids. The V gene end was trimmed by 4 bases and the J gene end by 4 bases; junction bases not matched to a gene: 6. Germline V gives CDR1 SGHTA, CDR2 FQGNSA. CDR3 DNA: TGTGCCAGCAGCTGGATACTAGCGGGAGGGCGAGAGACCCAGTACTTA. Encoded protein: CASSWILAGGRETQYL.

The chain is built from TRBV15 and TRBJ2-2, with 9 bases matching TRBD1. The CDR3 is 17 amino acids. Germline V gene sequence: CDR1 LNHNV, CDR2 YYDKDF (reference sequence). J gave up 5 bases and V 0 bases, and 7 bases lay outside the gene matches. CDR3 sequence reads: CATSRDSNRGRTGELFF. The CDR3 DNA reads TGTGCCACCAGCAGAGACTCTAACAGGGGGCGAACCGGGGAGCTGTTTTTT. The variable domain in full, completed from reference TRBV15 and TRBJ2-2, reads DAMVIQNPRYQVTQFGKPVTLSCSQTLNHNVMYWYQQKSSQAPKLLFHYYDKDFNNEADTPDNFQSRRPNTSFCFLDIRSPGLGDTAMYLCATSRDSNRGRTGELFFGEGSRLTVL.

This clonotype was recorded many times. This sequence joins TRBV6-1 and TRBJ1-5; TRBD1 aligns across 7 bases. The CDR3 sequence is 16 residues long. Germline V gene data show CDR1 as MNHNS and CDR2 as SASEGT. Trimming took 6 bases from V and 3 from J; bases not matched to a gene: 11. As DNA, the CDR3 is TGTGCCAGCAGAGAACTAGGCAGGGGGGACAATCAGCCCCAGCATTTT. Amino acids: CASRELGRGDNQPQHF.

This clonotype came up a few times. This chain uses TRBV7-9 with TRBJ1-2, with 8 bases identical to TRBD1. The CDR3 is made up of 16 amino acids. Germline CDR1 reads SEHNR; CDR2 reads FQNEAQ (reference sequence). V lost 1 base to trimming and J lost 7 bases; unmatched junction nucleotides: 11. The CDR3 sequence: CASSLGAVTGVAGYTF. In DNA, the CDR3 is TGTGCCAGCAGCTTAGGGGCCGTGACAGGGGTTGCTGGCTACACCTTC.

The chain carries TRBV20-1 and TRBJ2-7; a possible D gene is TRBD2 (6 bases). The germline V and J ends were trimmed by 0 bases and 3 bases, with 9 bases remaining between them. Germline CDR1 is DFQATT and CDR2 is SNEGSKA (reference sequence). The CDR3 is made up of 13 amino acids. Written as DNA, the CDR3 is TGCAGTGCTAGAGATCCTAGCGTCTACGAGCAGTACTTC. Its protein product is CSARDPSVYEQYF.

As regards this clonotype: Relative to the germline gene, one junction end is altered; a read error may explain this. In DNA form, the CDR3 reads TGCAGTGCTAGAGATCAAGGGAGCGGGACAACCACCTACCAGCAGTACTTC. Its translation is CSARDQGSGTTTYQQYF. V and J are TRBV20-1 and TRBJ2-7, with D possibly being TRBD2 (7 bases). Germline V lookup: CDR1 DFQATT, CDR2 SNEGSKA (reference sequence). This CDR3 spans 17 amino acids.

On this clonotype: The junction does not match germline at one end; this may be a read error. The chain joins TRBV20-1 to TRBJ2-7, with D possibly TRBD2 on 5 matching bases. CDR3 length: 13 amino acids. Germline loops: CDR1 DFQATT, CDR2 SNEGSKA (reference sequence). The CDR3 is CSARDGLSYEQYF. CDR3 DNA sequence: TGCAGTGCGAGAGACGGACTCTCCTACGAGCAGTACTTC.

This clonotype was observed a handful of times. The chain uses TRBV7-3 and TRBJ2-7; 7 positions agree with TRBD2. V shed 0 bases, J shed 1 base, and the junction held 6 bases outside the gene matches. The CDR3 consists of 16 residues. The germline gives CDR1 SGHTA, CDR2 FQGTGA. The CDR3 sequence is CASSLTGLAESYEQYF. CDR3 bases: TGTGCCAGCAGCTTAACTGGGCTAGCGGAATCCTACGAGCAGTACTTC.

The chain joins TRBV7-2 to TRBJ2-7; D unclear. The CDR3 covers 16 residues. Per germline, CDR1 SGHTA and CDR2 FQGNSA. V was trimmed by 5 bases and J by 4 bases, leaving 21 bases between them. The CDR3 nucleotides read TGTGCCAGCAGCCCGACAACCACCCGAGCCACGTACGAGCAGTACTTC. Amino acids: CASSPTTTRATYEQYF.

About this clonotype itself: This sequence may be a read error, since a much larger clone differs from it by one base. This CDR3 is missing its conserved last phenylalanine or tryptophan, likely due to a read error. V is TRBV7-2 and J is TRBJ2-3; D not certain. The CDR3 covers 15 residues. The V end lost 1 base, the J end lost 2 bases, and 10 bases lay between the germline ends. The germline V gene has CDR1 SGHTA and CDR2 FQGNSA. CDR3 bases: TGTGCCAGCAGCTTAGTAGGCACCTCCACAGATACGCAGTATATT. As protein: CASSLVGTSTDTQYI.

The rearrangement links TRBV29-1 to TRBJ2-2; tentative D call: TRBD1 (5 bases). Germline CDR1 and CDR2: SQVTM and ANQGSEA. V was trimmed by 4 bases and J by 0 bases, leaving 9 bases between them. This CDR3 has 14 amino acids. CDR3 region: CSVGAGSNTGELFF. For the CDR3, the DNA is TGCAGCGTTGGGGCAGGGTCGAACACCGGGGAGCTGTTTTTT.

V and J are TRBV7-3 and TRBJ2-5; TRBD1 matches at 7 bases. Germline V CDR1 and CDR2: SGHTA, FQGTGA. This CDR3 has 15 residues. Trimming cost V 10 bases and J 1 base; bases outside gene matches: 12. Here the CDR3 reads CANSREGGIQETQYF. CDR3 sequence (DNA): TGTGCCAACAGTCGCGAAGGGGGCATCCAAGAGACCCAGTACTTC.

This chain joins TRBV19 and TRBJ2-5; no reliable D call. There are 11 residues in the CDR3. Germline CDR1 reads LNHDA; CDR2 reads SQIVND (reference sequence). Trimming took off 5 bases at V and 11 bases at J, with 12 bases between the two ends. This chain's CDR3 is CASSEMGIQYF. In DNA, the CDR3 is TGTGCCAGTAGTGAAATGGGAATTCAGTACTTC.

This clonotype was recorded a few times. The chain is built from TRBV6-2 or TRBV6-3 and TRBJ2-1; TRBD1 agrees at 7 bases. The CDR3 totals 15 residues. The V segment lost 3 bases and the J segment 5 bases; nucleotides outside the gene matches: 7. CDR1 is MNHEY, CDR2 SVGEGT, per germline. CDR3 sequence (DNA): TGTGCCAGCAGTTATCTTCGGACAGGTCACAATGAGCAGTTCTTC. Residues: CASSYLRTGHNEQFF.

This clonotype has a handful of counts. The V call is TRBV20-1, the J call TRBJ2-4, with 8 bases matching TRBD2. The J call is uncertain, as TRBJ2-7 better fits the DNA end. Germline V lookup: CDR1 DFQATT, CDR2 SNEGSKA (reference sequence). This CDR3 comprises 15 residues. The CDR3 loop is CSARETGGPWYEQYF. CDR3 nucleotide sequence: TGCAGTGCTAGAGAAACGGGGGGGCCTTGGTACGAGCAGTACTTC.

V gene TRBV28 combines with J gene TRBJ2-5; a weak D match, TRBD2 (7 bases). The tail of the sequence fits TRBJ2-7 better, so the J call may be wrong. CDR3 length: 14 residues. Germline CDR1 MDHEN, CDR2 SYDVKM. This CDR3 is CASSQRDNLGEQYF. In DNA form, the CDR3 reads TGTGCCAGCAGTCAGCGGGACAACCTGGGCGAGCAGTACTTC.